This TCR beta chain was sequenced in a study of T cells in Graves' hyperthyroidism and ophthalmopathy (dated 2019 in TCRdb). At the level of the whole study: Peripheral blood samples were taken at initial diagnosis, before any treatment was given. TCR V-J signatures able to tell the groups apart were searched for in a discovery cohort of 100 patients, of whom around 42 had Graves' ophthalmopathy and 57 had stable Graves' hyperthyroidism. Whether ophthalmopathy could be predicted prospectively was tested in an independent validation cohort made up of under 20 hyperthyroidism patients plus 17 patients who later progressed to ophthalmopathy. For training and testing, the roughly 97 patients in the discovery cohort were randomly divided in a 7:3 ratio. Thyroid tissue and blood T-cell repertoires from over 5 Graves' hyperthyroidism patients were also compared in the study. Following sampling, methimazole starting at 30 mg daily was given to hyperthyroidism patients, and high-dose intravenous methylprednisolone was given to ophthalmopathy patients. The paper describes TCR Vbeta CDR3 sequencing of roughly 130 peripheral blood samples, made up of 43 ophthalmopathy patients, 70 to 75 hyperthyroidism patients and 17 progressor patients. Points the paper makes about the study in general: A 13 V-J signature model separated ophthalmopathy from stable hyperthyroidism, with roughly 88% sensitivity and roughly 84% specificity in cross-validation and 80%/75% in testing. Most expanded thyroid clonotypes (frequency above 0.001) were also detected in blood, a finding suggesting that blood repertoires may reflect thyroid immune responses. Sample size was not statistically predetermined, and investigators were not blinded to group allocation. During validation, the model predicted progression to ophthalmopathy a median of about 6.3 months ahead of onset, with around 71% sensitivity and 72% to 80% specificity.

The table lists this clonotype with many counts. The clone's antigen remains unknown. Per-nucleotide qualities are absent, and no much larger clonotype sits a single base away. CDR1 and CDR2, per the germline V gene, are KGHSH and LQKENI. V lost 3 bases and J lost 6 bases, and the count of bases not matched to a germline gene is 5. Measured from the cysteine to the phenylalanine, the CDR3 is 14 residues long. Of all the DNA, just the CDR3 is kept, 42 bases in frame from base 1. Graves' hyperthyroidism was defined as stable when no progression to ophthalmopathy occurred over 18 months of follow-up. The hyperthyroidism patients were between 18 and 65 years old and newly diagnosed, with a disease duration of less than 2 months. Any patient with an uncontrolled infection, another autoimmune disease, pregnancy or lactation was excluded. Diagnoses were based on clinical symptoms, serum thyroxine and TRAb, thyroid ultrasound and orbital computed tomography. PBMCs were separated from 10 ml of fresh peripheral blood using Ficoll-Paque density gradient centrifugation. Trizol reagent was used to extract total RNA, and RNA quality was then checked on an Agilent 2100 Bioanalyzer.

Amplification of TCR beta CDR3 regions was carried out from RNA transcripts. The TCR CDR3 was subjected to a first round of RT-PCR using the HTBI primer set and the Qiagen OneStep RT-PCR kit. Libraries were constructed in a second round of multiplex PCR, after which size selection and purification were performed. Paired-end sequencing of the libraries was performed with 100 bp reads on an Illumina HiSeq2000. The authors' analysis ran thus. SOAPnuke was used to process the raw data, removing reads that contained adapters or uncalled bases, had a mean Phred below 15, or lacked an exact match to the constant primer or identifier. High-quality paired reads were merged using COPE v1.2.5, and each unique nucleotide sequence was defined as a clonotype. Clonotypes were aligned to IMGT TRBV, TRBD and TRBJ reference segments using MiTCR v1.1. The analysis included only V-J combinations with a frequency above 0.0001, which together covered about 99% of the repertoires. A TCS score was defined as the ratio between F50 (clonal expansion) and ExV (chaos), using BLOSUM62-based TCRdist between CDR3 peptides within each V-J. Welch's t-statistics and random forest reduced fewer than 600 V-J features to about 12, which were used in a naive Bayes classifier (R e1071). Using fastp trimming at Q25 and MiXCR clonotype assembly, TCRdb reanalyzed the public sequencing data and kept in-frame beta chains. CDR3 protein duplicates are merged, each entry listing the most common genes and DNA. None of the V and J calls come from the authors' own analysis; TCRdb made them. The sample table lists over 200,000 distinct CDR3 sequences, approximately 20% of them with a count of one. The top ten clonotypes cover about 45% of the sample.

The clonotype originates from a man aged 35 to 55 with Graves' hyperthyroidism. The sequence is built from TRBV18 and TRBJ1-1, with 9 bases in between that match TRBD1. Sequencing was performed on blood. CDR3 region: CASSPRTGAPEAFF. The sequenced DNA is TGTGCCAGCTCACCCCGGACAGGGGCACCTGAAGCTTTCTTT.